The 30 T cell receptor beta chains given below trace back to one sample, sequenced in a study of blood T cell repertoires in COVID-19. Measured with immunoSEQ multiplex PCR; TCRdb has only the in-frame clones, and not every one. This table has some 25,000 clones, under 90% appearing once. Source material: peripheral blood. The receptors here all came from a human donor in a cohort sampled during active COVID-19.

V gene TRBV19 combines with J gene TRBJ2-7; 12 nucleotides agree with TRBD2. The trim removed 6 bases at V and 4 bases at J, leaving 4 bases unmatched. The germline V gene encodes CDR1 LNHDA and CDR2 SQIVND (reference sequence). CDR3 size: 14 residues. This chain's CDR3 is CASRYTSGRYEQYF. CDR3 coding DNA: TGTGCCAGTAGGTATACTAGCGGGAGGTACGAGCAGTACTTC.

The gene calls are TRBV6-5 and TRBJ1-2; D unresolved. The CDR3 is made up of 13 amino acids. The ends were cut back, 2 bases at V and 11 bases at J, with 15 bases in the middle. Germline values: CDR1 MNHEY, CDR2 SVGAGI. Here the CDR3 DNA reads TGTGCCAGCAGTTACGGGGAGTCGCGGGATTACACCTTC. Its translation is CASSYGESRDYTF.

The CDR3 spells CASSRTGGHYEQYF. CDR3 DNA: TGCGCCAGCAGTCGGACAGGGGGCCACTACGAGCAGTACTTC. This chain links TRBV5-1 with TRBJ2-7, with TRBD1 identical over 11 bases. The CDR3 is made up of 14 amino acids. V gave up 5 bases and J gave up 3 bases; unmatched junction bases: 4. Germline CDR1 SGHRS, CDR2 YFSETQ. The full variable domain, with the rest looked up from reference TRBV5-1 and TRBJ2-7, is KAGVTQTPRYLIKTRGQQVTLSCSPISGHRSVSWYQQTPGQGLQFLFEYFSETQRNKGNFPGRFSGRQFSNSRSEMNVSTLELGDSALYLCASSRTGGHYEQYFGPGTRLTVT.

The CDR3: CASKVSGDNNSPLHF. Here the CDR3 DNA reads TGTGCCAGCAAAGTATCGGGTGATAATAATTCACCCCTCCACTTT. The chain couples TRBV6-5 to TRBJ1-6; D is uncertain. CDR3 length equals 15 residues. Germline lookup yields CDR1 MNHEY and CDR2 SVGAGI. V lost 7 bases to trimming and J lost 5 bases, with 15 bases between them.

This chain connects TRBV4-3 to TRBJ2-1, with 7 bases fitting TRBD1. V shed 3 bases and J 6 bases; nucleotides not matched to a gene: 2. Per the germline V gene, CDR1 is LGHNA and CDR2 is YSLEER. This CDR3 spans 13 amino acids. CDR3 DNA: TGCGCCAGCAGCCAGGGACAGTCCAATGAGCAGTTCTTC. Translating gives CASSQGQSNEQFF.

The chain employs TRBV9 and TRBJ2-1; 8 positions agree with TRBD1. The CDR3 has 16 residues. The germline CDR1 and CDR2 sequences are SGDLS and YYNGEE. V lost 4 bases, J lost 6 bases, and 12 bases stayed unmatched. CDR3 region: CASSQSSQGAFNEQFF. DNA for the CDR3: TGTGCCAGCAGCCAGTCGTCCCAGGGGGCTTTCAATGAGCAGTTCTTC.

The chain joins TRBV7-9 to TRBJ2-1; TRBD2 matches 9 bases. V was clipped by 0 bases and J by 13 bases; unmatched bases: 4. Germline V gene sequence: CDR1 SEHNR, CDR2 FQNEAQ (reference sequence). This CDR3 has 13 amino acids. The CDR3 reads CASSLASLAGQFF. In DNA, the CDR3 is TGTGCCAGCAGCTTAGCATCACTAGCGGGTCAGTTCTTC.

V usage is TRBV4-3 and J usage is TRBJ2-3; possible D gene TRBD2, 6 bases. Per germline, CDR1 LGHNA and CDR2 YSLEER. This CDR3 has 17 amino acids. V lost 0 bases and J 7 bases, leaving 20 bases between the germline ends. For the CDR3, the DNA is TGCGCCAGCAGCCAAGATTGGGGGGAACGATACGTGAATACGCAGTATTTT. It encodes CASSQDWGERYVNTQYF.

The V call is TRBV5-4, the J call TRBJ1-2, with 8 bases lining up with TRBD1. The ends lost 1 base at V and 6 bases at J; junction bases unmatched: 2. This CDR3 contains 13 residues. The germline gives CDR1 SGHNT, CDR2 YYREEE (reference sequence). CDR3 loop: CASSLQGANGYTF. The DNA for the CDR3 is TGTGCCAGCAGCTTGCAGGGGGCGAATGGCTACACCTTC.

The chain joins TRBV19 to TRBJ1-4, with TRBD1 matching over 7 bases. After removal of 5 bases from V and 2 bases from J, the junction contained 8 bases not matched to a gene. The CDR3 consists of 16 residues. Germline CDR1 LNHDA, CDR2 SQIVND (reference sequence). Here the CDR3 reads CASSVNRGGTNEKLFF. CDR3 coding DNA: TGTGCCAGTAGTGTCAACAGGGGTGGGACTAATGAAAAACTGTTTTTT.

This clone has just one count. The J gene is TRBJ2-7, the V gene TRBV7-2; D gene ambiguous. Trimming left V 1 base short and J 1 base short, with 8 bases between. CDR3 size: 14 residues. Germline values: CDR1 SGHTA, CDR2 FQGNSA. CDR3 nucleotide sequence: TGTGCCAGCAGCTTAGGTCCACTTTCCTACGAGCAGTACTTC. This codes for CASSLGPLSYEQYF.

This sequence joins TRBV7-2 and TRBJ2-3; 8 positions match TRBD2. The CDR3 spans 17 residues. V lost 4 bases to trimming and J lost 5 bases; unmatched junction nucleotides: 14. Per the germline V gene, CDR1 is SGHTA and CDR2 is FQGNSA. The CDR3 coding sequence is TGTGCCAGCAGCTCCATCGGGGGGGTGTCTGGAAGAGATACGCAGTATTTT. Its protein product is CASSSIGGVSGRDTQYF.

The V gene is TRBV28, the J gene TRBJ1-6; TRBD1 agrees at 7 bases. Trimming at V came to 8 bases and at J to 7 bases, leaving 8 bases not matched to a gene. The CDR3 loop spans 14 amino acids. CDR1 MDHEN and CDR2 SYDVKM come from the germline V gene. The CDR3 loop is CASQGARGNSPLHF. CDR3 in DNA: TGTGCCAGCCAAGGGGCCAGGGGGAATTCACCCCTCCACTTT.

This sequence joins TRBV2 and TRBJ2-1; D might be TRBD2 (5 bases). The CDR3 runs 13 residues. V lost 6 bases to trimming and J lost 10 bases, with 16 bases between them. CDR1 and CDR2 (germline): SNHLY, FYNNEI. The CDR3, as DNA: TGTGCCAGCAGCGGGGTCCCTGGTGGCGAGCAGTTCTTC. It encodes CASSGVPGGEQFF.

The chain joins TRBV28 to TRBJ1-2; 9 positions agree with TRBD1. This CDR3 is 12 amino acids long. V dropped 7 bases and J dropped 5; count of bases not matched to a gene: 2. Germline CDR1 reads MDHEN; CDR2 reads SYDVKM. The CDR3 DNA is TGTGCCAGCAAACAGGGGGCGTATGGCTACACCTTC. As protein: CASKQGAYGYTF.

This clone came up a few times. J is TRBJ1-5 and V is TRBV27; D not certain. The V gene's germline CDR1 is MNHEY and CDR2 SMNVEV (reference sequence). V was pared by 10 bases and J by 4 bases, with 11 bases between. This CDR3 has 12 residues. This CDR3 reads CATRTGNQPQHF. Here the CDR3 DNA reads TGTGCCACACGGACGGGAAATCAGCCCCAGCATTTT.

This clone was detected only a few times. J is TRBJ2-7 and V is TRBV3-1 (or the pseudogene TRBV3-2), with D tentatively TRBD2 (6 bases). The germline CDR1 and CDR2 sequences are LGHDT and YNNKEL (reference sequence). This CDR3 is built from 11 residues. The V end lost 4 bases, the J end lost 8 bases, and 9 bases lay between the germline ends. CDR3 sequence: CASSLAGKQYF. The CDR3, as DNA: TGTGCCAGCAGCCTGGCGGGGAAGCAGTACTTC.

This rearrangement joins TRBV7-9 to TRBJ1-5, with D tentatively TRBD1 (6 bases). V was shortened by 0 bases and J by 2 bases, with 11 bases between the two germline ends. This CDR3 comprises 16 residues. Germline V gene sequence: CDR1 SEHNR, CDR2 FQNEAQ (reference sequence). This CDR3 is CASSLAGGEGNQPQHF. In DNA, the CDR3 is TGTGCCAGCAGCTTAGCTGGGGGCGAAGGCAATCAGCCCCAGCATTTT.

The CDR3 sequence: CASSENPPGVEAEAFF. Here the CDR3 DNA reads TGTGCCAGCAGTGAAAATCCCCCCGGGGTGGAGGCTGAAGCTTTCTTT. The chain is built from TRBV2 and TRBJ1-1; D call uncertain. CDR3 length equals 16 residues. From germline, CDR1 is SNHLY and CDR2 FYNNEI. V lost 2 bases to trimming and J lost 6 bases, with 19 bases between them.

The chain couples TRBV23-1 to TRBJ2-1; D might be TRBD2 (6 bases). TRBV23-1 is reported as an ORF; its role is uncertain. This CDR3 contains 18 residues. V gave up 2 bases and J gave up 8 bases, with 25 bases separating them. The CDR3 is CASSQHAPRDWTTDEQFF. DNA for the CDR3: TGCGCCAGCAGTCAACACGCACCTCGGGACTGGACCACTGATGAGCAGTTCTTC.

This clone was recorded once. The V call is TRBV19, the J call TRBJ1-1; possibly TRBD1 for D (5 bases). V was cut by 4 bases and J by 6 bases, with 15 bases left in between. This CDR3 spans 14 amino acids. Germline V gene sequence: CDR1 LNHDA, CDR2 SQIVND (reference sequence). As DNA, the CDR3 is TGTGCCAGTAGTAGCGCTTCCAGGGCCGCTGAAGCTTTCTTT. Translated: CASSSASRAAEAFF.

This clone appeared a few times. The chain joins TRBV19 to TRBJ2-7, with 7 bases lining up with TRBD1. CDR3 length equals 15 residues. CDR1 and CDR2 from the germline V gene are LNHDA and SQIVND (reference sequence). V lost 4 bases to trimming and J lost 3 bases; unmatched junction nucleotides: 9. The CDR3 here is CASSNLGQLNYEQYF. The CDR3 DNA reads TGTGCCAGTAGTAATCTGGGACAGCTGAACTACGAGCAGTACTTC.

The genes are TRBV11-2 and TRBJ2-5; maybe TRBD2 (6 bases). Germline CDR1 and CDR2: SGHAT and FQNNGV. This CDR3 spans 15 amino acids. Trimming cost V 1 base and J 1 base, with 10 bases left between them. The CDR3 protein is CASSLVRGAQETQYF. In DNA form, the CDR3 reads TGTGCCAGCAGCTTAGTGCGGGGTGCCCAAGAGACCCAGTACTTC.

This rearrangement joins TRBV7-2 to TRBJ2-1; 9 bases map to TRBD2. The CDR3 runs 15 residues. The trim removed 3 bases at V and 7 bases at J, leaving 7 bases unmatched. Germline CDR1 and CDR2: SGHTA and FQGNSA. This CDR3 is CASSFFSGSRNEQFF. CDR3 DNA: TGTGCCAGCAGCTTCTTTAGCGGGAGTCGGAATGAGCAGTTCTTC.

This rearrangement joins TRBV13 to TRBJ2-3, with no clear D. Germline lookup yields CDR1 PRHDT and CDR2 FYEKMQ (reference sequence). The CDR3 length is 13 residues. V gave up 2 bases and J gave up 1 base, with 4 bases separating them. The CDR3 nucleotides read TGTGCCAGCAGCTTATCTGGCACAGATACGCAGTATTTT. It codes for CASSLSGTDTQYF.

The sample holds a few counts of this clone. The chain recombines TRBV28 with TRBJ1-1; 8 nucleotides match TRBD1. V trimming: 5 bases; J trimming: 0 bases; junction bases outside the gene matches: 8. In germline, CDR1 is MDHEN, CDR2 SYDVKM. The CDR3 totals 16 residues. In nucleotides, the CDR3 is TGTGCCAGCAGTGCAGGGGGCGGTGAAATGAACACTGAAGCTTTCTTT. Its translation is CASSAGGGEMNTEAFF.

In the case of this clone: The junction differs from germline at one of its ends, possibly a read error. The chain employs TRBV27 and TRBJ2-2; tentatively, D is TRBD2 (6 bases). The CDR3 is made up of 16 amino acids. Per germline, CDR1 MNHEY and CDR2 SMNVEV (reference sequence). The CDR3: CASSLGGIQGAGQLFF. The DNA for the CDR3 is TGTGCCAGCAGTTTAGGCGGGATCCAAGGGGCCGGGCAGCTGTTTTTT.

The V call is TRBV19, the J call TRBJ1-2, with TRBD1 matching 7 bases. The ends lost 5 bases at V and 5 bases at J; junction bases unmatched: 5. Germline-derived CDR1 and CDR2 are LNHDA and SQIVND (reference sequence). CDR3 length equals 13 residues. CDR3 amino acids: CASSLDREYGYTF. CDR3 DNA: TGTGCCAGTAGTCTCGACAGGGAGTATGGCTACACCTTC.

The genes are TRBV18 and TRBJ1-2; 8 positions match TRBD1. Germline V gene lookup returns CDR1 KGHSH and CDR2 LQKENI. There are 15 residues in the CDR3. V trimming: 5 bases; J trimming: 1 base; junction bases outside the gene matches: 6. CDR3 residues: CASSTGQAFNYGYTF. The CDR3 bases are TGTGCCAGCTCAACGGGACAGGCGTTTAACTATGGCTACACCTTC.

J is TRBJ1-1 and V is TRBV5-4; D is ambiguous. The CDR3 spans 14 residues. The germline V gene has CDR1 SGHNT and CDR2 YYREEE (reference sequence). The V and J ends lost 0 bases and 4 bases respectively, with 10 bases between them. The CDR3 coding sequence is TGTGCCAGCAGCTTGGAGGCCCGGAGCACTGAAGCTTTCTTT. Translation gives CASSLEARSTEAFF.